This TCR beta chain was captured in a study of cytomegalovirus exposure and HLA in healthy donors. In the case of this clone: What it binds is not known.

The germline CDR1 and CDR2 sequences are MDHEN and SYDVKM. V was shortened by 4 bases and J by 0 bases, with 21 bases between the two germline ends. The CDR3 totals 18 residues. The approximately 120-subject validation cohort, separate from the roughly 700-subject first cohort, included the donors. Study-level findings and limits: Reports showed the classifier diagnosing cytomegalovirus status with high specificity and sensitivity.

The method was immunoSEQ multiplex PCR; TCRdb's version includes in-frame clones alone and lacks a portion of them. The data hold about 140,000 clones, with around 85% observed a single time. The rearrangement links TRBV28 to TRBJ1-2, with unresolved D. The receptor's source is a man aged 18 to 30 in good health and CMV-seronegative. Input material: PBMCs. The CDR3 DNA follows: TGTGCCAGCAGTTCCGCTCAGCGGGGAGCTTCAGCTAACTATGGCTACACCTTC. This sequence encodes CASSSAQRGASANYGYTF.